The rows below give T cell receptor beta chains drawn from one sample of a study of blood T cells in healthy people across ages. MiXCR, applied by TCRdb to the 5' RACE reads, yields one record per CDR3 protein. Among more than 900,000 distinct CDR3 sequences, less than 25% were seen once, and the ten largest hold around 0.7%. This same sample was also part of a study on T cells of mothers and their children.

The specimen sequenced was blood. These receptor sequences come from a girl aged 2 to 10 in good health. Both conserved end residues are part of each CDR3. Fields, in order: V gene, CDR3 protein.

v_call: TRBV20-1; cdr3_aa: CSARDWQQGYYEQYF
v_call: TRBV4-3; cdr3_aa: CASSQASPGTSNEQFF
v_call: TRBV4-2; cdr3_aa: CASSQAPGYGQYF
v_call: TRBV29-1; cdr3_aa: CSLHPHTDTQYF
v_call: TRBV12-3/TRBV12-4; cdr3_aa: CASSLSPGMTTDTQYF
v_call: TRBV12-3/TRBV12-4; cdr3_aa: CASSFGPLSTYEQYF
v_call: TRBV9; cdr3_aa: CASRGDGYGYTF
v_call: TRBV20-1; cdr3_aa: CSAPRFGEKGGSGANVLTF
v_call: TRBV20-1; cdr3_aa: CSARGSKSVFGTEAFF
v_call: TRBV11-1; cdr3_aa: CASSLTSYYEQYF
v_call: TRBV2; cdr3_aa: CASSEYARTYTEAFF
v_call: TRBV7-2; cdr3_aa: CASSQAASTDTQYF
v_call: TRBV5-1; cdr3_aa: CASSVSPPGGEETQYF
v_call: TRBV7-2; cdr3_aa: CASSFDVTGELFF
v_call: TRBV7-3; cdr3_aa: CASSPRTPTSEKLFF
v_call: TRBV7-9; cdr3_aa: CASSLGTSSGGSDTQYF
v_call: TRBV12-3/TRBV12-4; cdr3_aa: CASSFAGHTDTQYF
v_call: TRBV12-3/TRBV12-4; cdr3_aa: CASSFGDRWGGYTF
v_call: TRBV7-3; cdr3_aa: CASSGSLAGKNIQYF
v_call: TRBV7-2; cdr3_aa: CASSFGTSGGGIQYF
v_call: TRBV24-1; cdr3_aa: CATSDPSTAFYNEQFF